The 15 T cell receptor beta chains given below trace back to one sample, sequenced in a study of blood T cell repertoires in COVID-19. Libraries were prepared by immunoSEQ multiplex PCR; TCRdb keeps only in-frame clonotypes and omits some of them. The sample holds around 200,000 clones; about 86% are singletons and the top ten take 3.7%. Sequencing used peripheral blood. The receptor source for this set is a man aged 18-30 years with active or convalescent COVID-19.

The genes are TRBV3-1 (or the pseudogene TRBV3-2) and TRBJ1-1, with a weak D call TRBD1 (5 bases). The germline V gene encodes CDR1 LGHDT and CDR2 YNNKEL (reference sequence). V lost 2 bases and J lost 2, with 12 bases in between. This CDR3 spans 15 amino acids. The CDR3 reads CASSQPSQGNTEAFF. The CDR3 nucleotides are TGTGCCAGCAGCCAACCTTCCCAGGGAAACACTGAAGCTTTCTTT.

This chain connects TRBV11-2 to TRBJ1-6; the match to TRBD1 covers 7 bases. Germline assignment: CDR1 SGHAT and CDR2 FQNNGV. V dropped 3 bases and J dropped 7; count of bases not matched to a gene: 12. The CDR3 loop spans 17 amino acids. CDR3 in amino acids: CASSFRPVGTANSPLHF. In nucleotides, the CDR3 is TGTGCCAGCAGCTTTCGACCTGTGGGGACAGCGAATTCACCCCTCCACTTT.

This clone has just one count. V usage is TRBV9 and J usage is TRBJ1-6, with 7 positions matching TRBD1. Germline lookup yields CDR1 SGDLS and CDR2 YYNGEE. The junction had 2 bases not matched to a gene; V was cut back by 0 bases and J by 11 bases. The CDR3 is 13 amino acids. CDR3 protein: CASSVAGTAPLHF. The CDR3 DNA is TGTGCCAGCAGCGTAGCCGGGACAGCACCCCTCCACTTT.

The V gene is TRBV25-1, the J gene TRBJ2-7; 10 positions agree with TRBD1. The CDR3 sequence is 14 residues long. V was clipped by 8 bases and J by 6 bases; unmatched bases: 10. Germline V lookup: CDR1 MGHDK, CDR2 SYGVNS. CDR3: CASAERQGASEQYF. CDR3 coding DNA: TGTGCCAGCGCGGAACGACAGGGGGCTTCCGAGCAGTACTTC.

The chain recombines TRBV19 with TRBJ2-2, with D tentatively TRBD2 (6 bases). The CDR3 is 17 amino acids. V was pared by 6 bases and J by 0 bases, with 17 bases between. Germline loops: CDR1 LNHDA, CDR2 SQIVND (reference sequence). Here the CDR3 reads CASRTRRVVTNTGELFF. The CDR3 DNA sequence: TGTGCCAGTAGGACCAGGAGGGTGGTTACGAACACCGGGGAGCTGTTTTTT.

The gene calls are TRBV30 and TRBJ2-1; 7 nucleotides agree with TRBD2. Germline CDR1 GTSNPN, CDR2 SVGIG (reference sequence). V lost 4 bases and J lost 5; bases outside the gene matches: 14. This CDR3 is 16 amino acids long. Here the CDR3 DNA reads TGTGCCTGGAACCCCGGAGGTAGCGGGCTGAACAATGAGCAGTTCTTC. Its translation is CAWNPGGSGLNNEQFF.

This clone has a single count. The junction departs from germline at one end; a sequencing error may be responsible. The J gene is TRBJ1-3, the V gene TRBV15; unclear D gene. Germline assignment: CDR1 LNHNV and CDR2 YYDKDF (reference sequence). The CDR3 spans 13 residues. CDR3 nucleotides: TGTGCCGCCAGCTTCTTCTCTGGAAACACCATATATTTT. As protein: CAASFFSGNTIYF.

V gene TRBV11-2 combines with J gene TRBJ1-2, with a possible D match to TRBD1 (6 bases). Germline lookup yields CDR1 SGHAT and CDR2 FQNNGV. V was clipped by 1 base and J by 9 bases, with 12 bases between them. The CDR3 sequence is 13 residues long. The CDR3 DNA reads TGTGCCAGCAGCTTAGGGGAAGGGGGTAGCTACACCTTC. Protein: CASSLGEGGSYTF.

V is TRBV9 and J is TRBJ1-1, with 7 bases that match TRBD1. This CDR3 has 13 residues. Losses at the gene ends were 4 bases for V and 6 bases for J; bases not matched to a gene: 6. Germline CDR1 is SGDLS and CDR2 is YYNGEE. CDR3 sequence reads: CASSIPTGPEAFF. In nucleotides, the CDR3 is TGTGCCAGCAGCATTCCGACAGGGCCTGAAGCTTTCTTT.

V usage is TRBV9 and J usage is TRBJ1-2; D possibly corresponds to TRBD1 (6 bases). Germline loops: CDR1 SGDLS, CDR2 YYNGEE. The ends were cut back, 0 bases at V and 3 bases at J, with 6 bases in the middle. The CDR3 has 13 residues. The CDR3 sequence: CASSVAGDYGYTF. The CDR3 DNA follows: TGTGCCAGCAGCGTAGCAGGGGACTATGGCTACACCTTC.

This rearrangement joins TRBV5-3 to TRBJ1-1, with 9 bases identical to TRBD1. TRBV5-3 is identified as an open reading frame with a role that is uncertain. The V segment lost 0 bases and the J segment 6 bases; nucleotides outside the gene matches: 0. The CDR3 totals 13 residues. The CDR3 sequence is CARSLGDRAEAFF. The CDR3 DNA follows: TGTGCCAGAAGCTTGGGGGACAGGGCTGAAGCTTTCTTT.

The rearrangement links TRBV7-2 to TRBJ1-2; no firm D call. The V end was cut by 5 bases, the J end by 7 bases, with 14 bases between. CDR1 is SGHTA and CDR2 is FQGNSA in the germline V gene. This CDR3 region has 13 residues. This CDR3 is CASSPPGWPGYTF. The CDR3 region has the DNA TGTGCCAGCAGCCCACCCGGGTGGCCTGGCTACACCTTC. The variable domain in full, completed from reference TRBV7-2 and TRBJ1-2, reads GAGVSQSPSNKVTEKGKDVELRCDPISGHTALYWYRQSLGQGLEFLIYFQGNSAPDKSGLPSDRFSAERTGGSVSTLTIQRTQQEDSAVYLCASSPPGWPGYTFGSGTRLTVV.

The chain uses TRBV7-8 and TRBJ2-3, with TRBD2 matching over 14 bases. In germline, CDR1 is SGHVS, CDR2 FQNEAQ. CDR3 length: 19 residues. The ends lost 6 bases at V and 7 bases at J; junction bases unmatched: 18. In nucleotides, the CDR3 is TGTGCCAGCAGGGCCGTCAACCGGACTAGCGGGAGGAGGGTCAATACGCAGTATTTT. Amino acid sequence: CASRAVNRTSGRRVNTQYF.

V is TRBV28 and J is TRBJ1-6, with TRBD1 as a possible D gene (5 bases). This CDR3 region has 17 residues. Germline CDR1 is MDHEN and CDR2 is SYDVKM. Trimming stripped 3 bases from V and 6 bases from J, with 18 bases between. CDR3: CASSFSTRGKVNSPLHF. The CDR3 DNA follows: TGTGCCAGCAGTTTTTCGACTAGGGGTAAAGTTAATTCACCCCTCCACTTT.

This chain uses TRBV5-1 with TRBJ2-2, with a tentative D call TRBD1 (6 bases). CDR3 size: 17 residues. Trimming removed 5 bases from V and 1 base from J, with 18 bases in between. Germline CDR1 is SGHRS and CDR2 is YFSETQ. This CDR3 is CASRSQGITVNTGELFF. The CDR3 nucleotides are TGCGCCAGCAGGTCACAGGGTATTACGGTGAACACCGGGGAGCTGTTTTTT.